Listed below are T cell receptor beta chains from one sample, sequenced in a study of shared clonotypes between healthy human individuals. Clones were sequenced by immunoSEQ multiplex PCR, and TCRdb holds only the in-frame ones, with some missing. The sample includes around 1,100,000 clones, roughly 80% of them seen just once. The sequenced material came from memory CD4+ T cells from PBMCs. All receptors derive from a man aged 18 to 29 in good health. Some clones in this sample may be carry-over from other donors' samples. Each CDR3 is given with its conserved first and last residue. The D gene is left open where the match is weak. Clone size is not always given. Where it is, it says once, few, many or a class for expanded clones.

V	D	size	J	DNA	CDR3
TRBV5-8	TRBD2	few	TRBJ2-1	TGTGCCAGCAGCTTGGTGGGACTAGCGGGAGTCCATGAGCAGTTCTTC	CASSLVGLAGVHEQFF
TRBV6-1	-	-	TRBJ1-1	TGTGCCAGCAGGGAGCAGGGAGACACTGAAGCTTTCTTT	CASREQGDTEAFF
TRBV5-1	-	few	TRBJ1-1	TGCGCCAGCAGCCGACCCCCGAGCACTGAAGCTTTCTTT	CASSRPPSTEAFF
TRBV7-9	-	-	TRBJ2-7	TGTGCCAGCAGCTCCCCCGGGACATTTCCCTACGAGCAGTACTTC	CASSSPGTFPYEQYF
TRBV28	-	-	TRBJ1-4	TGTGCCAGCAGTTTTTCGGGGGATGAGGAAAAACTGTTTTTT	CASSFSGDEEKLFF
TRBV7-8	TRBD2	-	TRBJ2-5	TGTGCCAGCAGCTACGGGGGACTAGCGGGAGTGGAGACCCAGTACTTC	CASSYGGLAGVETQYF
TRBV6-5	-	-	TRBJ2-1	TGTGCCAGCCAAACCAGGGGCGATGAGCAGTTCTTC	CASQTRGDEQFF
TRBV28	TRBD1	once	TRBJ1-2	TGTGCCAGCAGCCCTCGACAGGGGAGCTATGGCTACACCTTC	CASSPRQGSYGYTF
TRBV4-1	-	-	TRBJ1-1	TGCGCCAGCAGCCACCCAGCCATGAACACTGAAGCTTTCTTT	CASSHPAMNTEAFF
TRBV7-3	-	-	TRBJ1-1	TGTGCCAGCAGCCCAACAACAGGAAACACTGAAGCTTTCTTT	CASSPTTGNTEAFF
TRBV15	TRBD1	-	TRBJ2-7	TGTGCCACCAGCCCCCGGGACAGGGGTCACGAGCAGTACTTC	CATSPRDRGHEQYF
TRBV19	-	-	TRBJ1-1	TGTGCCAGCTCCGCCGGGGCTCTCCTCTCTGAAGCTTTCTTT	CASSAGALLSEAFF
TRBV30	-	-	TRBJ1-2	TGTGCCTGGAGTGCCGCGTACATTGGGGTCTACACCTTC	CAWSAAYIGVYTF
TRBV2	TRBD1	-	TRBJ1-2	TGTGCCAGCAATCAGGGGGGGTATGGCTACACCTTC	CASNQGGYGYTF
TRBV7-2	-	-	TRBJ1-3	TGTGCCAGCAGCCCCCAGGGTTTCTCTGGAAACACCATATATTTT	CASSPQGFSGNTIYF
TRBV5-6	-	-	TRBJ2-3	TGTGCCAGCAGTTTCTTTGGGATGACAGATACGCAGTATTTT	CASSFFGMTDTQYF
TRBV11-3	-	-	TRBJ2-5	TGTGCCAGCAGCTTAGATTGGCGGTCAGGGACCCAGTACTTC	CASSLDWRSGTQYF
TRBV5-4	-	-	TRBJ2-7	TGTGCCAGCAGCTTGGGGCTAGCTCCCTACGAGCAGTACTTC	CASSLGLAPYEQYF
TRBV7-2	-	few	TRBJ2-5	TGTGCCAGCAGTTCTCCCTCGCGGCGCCCCCAAGAGACCCAGTACTTC	CASSSPSRRPQETQYF
TRBV5-5	-	-	TRBJ1-3	TGTGCCAGCAGCTGGGGGGACACTACTGGAAACACCATATATTTT	CASSWGDTTGNTIYF
TRBV2	-	-	TRBJ2-5	TGTGCCAGCAGCACCGAGGGAGAGACCCAGTACTTC	CASSTEGETQYF
TRBV7-3	-	-	TRBJ2-5	TGTGCCAGCAGCGCCTCGGGAGAGGAGACCCAGTACTTC	CASSASGEETQYF
TRBV5-1	-	-	TRBJ1-2	TGCGCCAGCAGCTTGGTCCAGGGAGGCGACTATGGCTACACCTTC	CASSLVQGGDYGYTF
TRBV7-2	-	-	TRBJ1-3	TGTGCCAGCAGCTCGGACCCTTCTGGAAACACCATATATTTT	CASSSDPSGNTIYF
TRBV9	-	-	TRBJ2-1	TGTGCCAGCAGCGTAACCAGGGGCGATGAGCAGTTCTTC	CASSVTRGDEQFF
TRBV18	-	-	TRBJ1-3	TGTGCCAGCTCACCACCGGGAAGTAAGGGCGACTCTGGAAACACCATATATTTT	CASSPPGSKGDSGNTIYF
TRBV7-9	TRBD1	-	TRBJ1-3	TGTGCCAGCAGCTCAGACGACAGGGGCTCTGGAAACACCATATATTTT	CASSSDDRGSGNTIYF
TRBV29-1	-	-	TRBJ1-1	TGCAGCGCGAGGGGGGACACTGAAGCTTTCTTT	CSARGDTEAFF
TRBV11-2	TRBD2	-	TRBJ2-7	TGTGCCAGCAGCTCGCGCGGGACTAGCAAACCCTACGAGCAGTACTTC	CASSSRGTSKPYEQYF
TRBV27	-	-	TRBJ1-5	TGTGCCAGCAGTTCCCTTAATCAGCCCCAGCATTTT	CASSSLNQPQHF
TRBV7-9	TRBD2	-	TRBJ2-7	TGTGCCAGCCAGCGGGATCAGTTTTACGAGCAGTACTTC	CASQRDQFYEQYF
TRBV28	-	-	TRBJ1-3	TGTGCCGTCCGCGGGGGGCTCCCTGGAAACACCATATATTTT	CAVRGGLPGNTIYF
TRBV2	-	-	TRBJ2-7	TGTGCCCAAAGCCGGGCCGTCGAATACGAGCAGTACTTC	CAQSRAVEYEQYF
TRBV30	-	-	TRBJ1-5	TGTGCCTGGAGTGATGGACAGCTCAATCAGCCCCAGCATTTT	CAWSDGQLNQPQHF
TRBV5-1	-	-	TRBJ1-1	TGCGCCAGCAGCTTGGACGGAAGGAACACTGAAGCTTTCTTT	CASSLDGRNTEAFF
TRBV30	-	-	TRBJ2-2	TGTGCCTGGATACGGAGAGGGGTATCCAGCTCTGCCGGGGAGCTGTTTTTT	CAWIRRGVSSSAGELFF
TRBV21-1	-	-	TRBJ2-1	TGTGCCAGCAGGCTACACCATTCCGACAATGAGCAGTTCTTC	CASRLHHSDNEQFF
TRBV7-3	-	-	TRBJ2-7	TGTGCCAGCAGCTTAAACACGGGGAGCTCCTACGAGCAGTACTTC	CASSLNTGSSYEQYF
TRBV20-1	-	-	TRBJ2-7	TGCAGTGCTGGACAGTGGTACGAGCAGTACTTC	CSAGQWYEQYF
TRBV19	TRBD1	-	TRBJ2-7	TGTGCCAGTAGTAACACTGGGACAGGGACCTACGAGCAGTACTTC	CASSNTGTGTYEQYF
TRBV4-3	-	-	TRBJ2-5	TGCGCCAGCAGCCAAGCATGGAGGAGAGAAGAGACCCAGTACTTC	CASSQAWRREETQYF
TRBV28	-	-	TRBJ2-7	TGTGCCAGCAGTCCTCGGCATCACGAGCAGTACTTC	CASSPRHHEQYF
TRBV5-4	-	-	TRBJ2-5	TGTGCCAGCAGCTTACCCGGACCGAGCCGCTTGGAGACCCAGTACTTC	CASSLPGPSRLETQYF
TRBV28	-	-	TRBJ2-5	TGTGCCAGCAGTTTTGGGGGCGCCCAAGAGACCCAGTACTTC	CASSFGGAQETQYF
TRBV28	-	-	TRBJ1-5	TGTGCCAGCAGCTCTGGCGGGGGCAATCAGCCCCAGCATTTT	CASSSGGGNQPQHF
TRBV9	-	-	TRBJ2-1	TGTGCCAGCAGCGTAGACAGTTACAATGAGCAGTTCTTC	CASSVDSYNEQFF
TRBV5-4	-	-	TRBJ2-3	TGTGCCAGCAGCCCGCCTAGCACAGATACGCAGTATTTT	CASSPPSTDTQYF
TRBV9	-	-	TRBJ1-5	TGTGCCAGCAGCGTAGCTGACGGGCGTCAGCCCCAGCATTTT	CASSVADGRQPQHF
TRBV19	-	-	TRBJ2-1	TGTGCCAGTAGTATAAACCCATCCATCGATGAGCAGTTCTTC	CASSINPSIDEQFF
TRBV28	-	-	TRBJ2-7	TGTGCCTGCAGTCGGATGGGCCAGCATCCCTACGAGCAGTACTTC	CACSRMGQHPYEQYF
TRBV13	-	few	TRBJ2-1	TGTGCCAGCAGCTTTACCGGAATCTCCTACAATGAGCAGTTCTTC	CASSFTGISYNEQFF
TRBV7-9	TRBD2	-	TRBJ2-7	TGTGCCAGCAGCAACAACGGACTAGATCGCGAGCAGTACTTC	CASSNNGLDREQYF
TRBV4-2	-	once	TRBJ2-2	TGTGCCAGCAGCCAAGAAATCGGGGCTAACACCGGGGAGCTGTTTTTT	CASSQEIGANTGELFF